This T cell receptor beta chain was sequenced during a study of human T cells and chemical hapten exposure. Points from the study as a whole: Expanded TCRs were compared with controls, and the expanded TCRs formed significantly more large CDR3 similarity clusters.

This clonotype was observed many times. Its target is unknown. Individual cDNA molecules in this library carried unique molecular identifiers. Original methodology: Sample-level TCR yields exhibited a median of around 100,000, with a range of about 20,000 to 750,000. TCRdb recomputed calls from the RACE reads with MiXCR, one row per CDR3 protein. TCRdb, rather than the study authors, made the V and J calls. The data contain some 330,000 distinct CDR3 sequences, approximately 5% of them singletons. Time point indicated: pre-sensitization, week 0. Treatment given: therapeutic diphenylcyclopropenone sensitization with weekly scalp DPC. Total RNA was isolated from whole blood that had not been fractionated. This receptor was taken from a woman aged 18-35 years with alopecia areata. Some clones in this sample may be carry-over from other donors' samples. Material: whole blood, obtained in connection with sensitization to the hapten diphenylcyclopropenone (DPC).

The CDR3 coding sequence is TGCAGCGTCCTATCTTTCATCAACACTGAAGCTTTCTTT. Its protein product is CSVLSFINTEAFF. The chain employs TRBV29-1 and TRBJ1-1; D is unclear. This CDR3 is built from 13 residues. The germline V and J ends were trimmed by 6 bases and 2 bases, with 13 bases remaining between them. Germline CDR1 SQVTM, CDR2 ANQGSEA.